The 19 T cell receptor beta chains reported below all come from one sample, sequenced in a study of cytomegalovirus exposure and HLA in healthy donors. Primers for the PCR totalled 60 Vbeta and 13 Jbeta. Clones were sequenced by immunoSEQ multiplex PCR, and TCRdb holds only the in-frame ones, with some missing. The sample comprises 69,000 or so clones, roughly 74% of which are singletons, and around 10% rests with the top ten. Sequenced sample: PBMCs. The origin of the receptors is a woman aged 60-70 years in good health and CMV-seropositive.

Regarding this clone: Other DNA sequences of this sample code for an identical CDR3. The chain employs TRBV29-1 and TRBJ2-2, with TRBD1 identical over 7 bases. Germline CDR1 SQVTM, CDR2 ANQGSEA. V was pared by 7 bases and J by 1 base, with 3 bases of the junction left unmatched. CDR3 size: 13 residues. CDR3 residues: CSARTGNTGELFF. CDR3 nucleotide sequence: TGCAGCGCCCGGACAGGGAACACCGGGGAGCTGTTTTTT.

The chain has TRBV27 and TRBJ1-2; 11 bases are shared with TRBD1. Germline CDR1 is MNHEY and CDR2 is SMNVEV (reference sequence). V lost 6 bases, J lost 4 bases, and 4 bases stayed unmatched. CDR3 length: 14 amino acids. CDR3 in amino acids: CASRGQGGIYGYTF. The CDR3 region has the DNA TGTGCCAGCAGGGGACAGGGGGGAATCTATGGCTACACCTTC.

The V gene is TRBV2, the J gene TRBJ1-4; weak D call: TRBD1 (6 bases). The V end was cut by 4 bases, the J end by 5 bases, with 8 bases between. The germline gives CDR1 SNHLY, CDR2 FYNNEI. CDR3 length: 13 amino acids. The CDR3 region is CASSGGQNEKLFF. CDR3 coding DNA: TGTGCCAGCAGTGGGGGACAAAATGAAAAACTGTTTTTT. The full variable domain, with the rest looked up from reference TRBV2 and TRBJ1-4, is EPEVTQTPSHQVTQMGQEVILRCVPISNHLYFYWYRQILGQKVEFLVSFYNNEISEKSEIFDDQFSVERPDGSNFTLKIRSTKLEDSAMYFCASSGGQNEKLFFGSGTQLSVL.

The rearrangement links TRBV28 to TRBJ2-7, with a tentative D call TRBD2 (5 bases). Looked up from germline, CDR1 is MDHEN and CDR2 is SYDVKM. This CDR3 has 13 amino acids. Deletions cut 2 bases from V and 4 bases from J, with 9 bases between. The CDR3 DNA reads TGTGCCAGCAGTTTACCCACGGGGTACGAGCAGTACTTC. Amino acids: CASSLPTGYEQYF.

This clone was seen ten or more times. This chain joins TRBV5-1 and TRBJ1-2; TRBD1 matches 9 bases. Per germline, CDR1 SGHRS and CDR2 YFSETQ. J lost 6 bases, V lost 4 bases, and 10 bases had no gene match. The length of the CDR3 is 15 residues. In DNA form, the CDR3 reads TGCGCCAGCAGCCCGTCCGGGACAGGGAATAATGGCTACACCTTC. Translated: CASSPSGTGNNGYTF.

The chain is built from TRBV18 and TRBJ1-5; 7 bases line up with TRBD1. Germline V gene sequence: CDR1 KGHSH, CDR2 LQKENI. The CDR3 extends over 14 amino acids. V was pared by 6 bases and J by 5 bases, with 7 bases of the junction left unmatched. CDR3 DNA: TGTGCCAGCTCCTGGACAGGCCTTTATCAGCCCCAGCATTTT. Translation: CASSWTGLYQPQHF. The full variable domain, completed using reference TRBV18 and TRBJ1-5, is NAGVMQNPRHLVRRRGQEARLRCSPMKGHSHVYWYRQLPEEGLKFMVYLQKENIIDESGMPKERFSAEFPKEGPSILRIQQVVRGDSAAYFCASSWTGLYQPQHFGDGTRLSIL.

The chain carries TRBV2 and TRBJ1-4, with 7 bases matching TRBD1. The ends lost 4 bases at V and 8 bases at J; junction bases unmatched: 13. Germline V gene sequence: CDR1 SNHLY, CDR2 FYNNEI. This CDR3 contains 16 residues. The CDR3 DNA is TGTGCCAGCAGTGGGGTATGGGACAGTGCGGACGAAAAACTGTTTTTT. As protein: CASSGVWDSADEKLFF.

This clone was detected only a few times. The genes are TRBV12-5 and TRBJ1-5; the match to TRBD1 covers 7 bases. There are 15 residues in the CDR3. With V trimmed by 5 bases and J by 0 bases, 4 bases remained unmatched. The V gene's germline CDR1 is LGHNT and CDR2 FRNRAP. CDR3 DNA: TGTGCTAGTGGTCCCGACAGGGTTAGCAATCAGCCCCAGCATTTT. Protein: CASGPDRVSNQPQHF.

This clone was observed a few times. CDR3 in DNA: TGTGCCAGCAGCTTTGAGAGGAACACTGAAGCTTTCTTT. This encodes CASSFERNTEAFF. The chain carries TRBV7-8 and TRBJ1-1; D call uncertain. The CDR3 is made up of 13 amino acids. Germline-derived CDR1 and CDR2 are SGHVS and FQNEAQ. V was clipped by 3 bases and J by 1 base, with 6 bases between them.

The J gene is TRBJ2-3, the V gene TRBV19; D perhaps matches TRBD2 (6 bases). The length of the CDR3 is 14 residues. CDR1 is LNHDA and CDR2 is SQIVND in the germline V gene (reference sequence). Trimming pared 4 bases from V and 0 bases from J, leaving 8 bases between. The CDR3 DNA reads TGTGCCAGTAGTAATAGCGGAAGCACAGATACGCAGTATTTT. Translation gives CASSNSGSTDTQYF.

The chain couples TRBV14 to TRBJ2-7, with unresolved D. The germline gives CDR1 SGHDN, CDR2 FVKESK. V dropped 3 bases and J dropped 3 bases, with 6 bases sitting between them. This CDR3 has 12 residues. DNA of the CDR3: TGTGCCAGCAGCCAGTCAGACTACGAGCAGTACTTC. Amino acid sequence: CASSQSDYEQYF. The full variable domain, with the rest looked up from reference TRBV14 and TRBJ2-7, is EAGVTQFPSHSVIEKGQTVTLRCDPISGHDNLYWYRRVMGKEIKFLLHFVKESKQDESGMPNNRFLAERTGGTYSTLKVQPAELEDSGVYFCASSQSDYEQYFGPGTRLTVT.

The V call is TRBV5-5, the J call TRBJ1-2; TRBD1 aligns across 7 bases. Unmatched junction bases numbered 7, after V lost 3 bases and J lost 5 bases. Per the germline V gene, CDR1 is SGHKS and CDR2 is YYEKEE (reference sequence). The length of the CDR3 is 14 residues. CDR3 nucleotide sequence: TGTGCCAGCAGCTCCCCCGGGACAGATTATGGCTACACCTTC. Amino acids: CASSSPGTDYGYTF.

The chain employs TRBV10-1 and TRBJ2-3, with 7 bases aligning to TRBD2. With 6 bases clipped from V and 14 bases from J, the junction kept 5 bases outside the gene matches. CDR1 WNHNN and CDR2 SYGVQD come from the germline V gene (reference sequence). CDR3 length: 10 amino acids. The chain's CDR3 is CASSGLGRYF. The CDR3, as DNA: TGCGCCAGCAGCGGACTAGGTCGGTATTTT.

The chain employs TRBV2 and TRBJ2-1; TRBD2 aligns across 13 bases. Germline V gene lookup returns CDR1 SNHLY and CDR2 FYNNEI. With V trimmed by 4 bases and J by 7 bases, 7 bases remained unmatched. The CDR3 is made up of 16 amino acids. The CDR3, as DNA: TGTGCCAGCAGTGGAGCACTAGCGGGAGGGGGAAATGAGCAGTTCTTC. Translated, it gives CASSGALAGGGNEQFF.

The chain links TRBV10-3 to TRBJ1-1; TRBD1 might be the D (5 bases). CDR3 size: 12 residues. The germline V gene has CDR1 ENHRY and CDR2 SYGVKD. The V end was cut by 10 bases, the J end by 5 bases, with 14 bases between. For the CDR3, the DNA is TGTGCCACCGGACACCCTGGGACTGAAGCTTTCTTT. Protein: CATGHPGTEAFF.

This CDR3 reads CASSHLGGNGYTF. CDR3 bases: TGCGCCAGCAGCCACCTCGGGGGGAATGGCTACACCTTC. V and J are TRBV4-1 and TRBJ1-2, with D perhaps matching TRBD1 (5 bases). CDR3 length: 13 amino acids. With 3 bases removed from V and 6 bases from J, the gap between germline ends came to 11 bases. Germline-derived CDR1 and CDR2 are MGHRA and YSYEKL.

The table lists this clone with a few counts. This rearrangement joins TRBV2 to TRBJ1-4; a weak D match, TRBD1 (6 bases). CDR1 and CDR2 from the germline V gene are SNHLY and FYNNEI. V dropped 3 bases and J dropped 13 bases, with 18 bases sitting between them. The CDR3 loop spans 14 amino acids. The CDR3 nucleotides are TGTGCCAGCAGTGATGGGACAACCCTTAATCCACTGTTTTTT. Residues: CASSDGTTLNPLFF. Drawing the rest from reference TRBV2 and TRBJ1-4, the complete variable domain is EPEVTQTPSHQVTQMGQEVILRCVPISNHLYFYWYRQILGQKVEFLVSFYNNEISEKSEIFDDQFSVERPDGSNFTLKIRSTKLEDSAMYFCASSDGTTLNPLFFGSGTQLSVL.

J is TRBJ2-3 and V is TRBV2, with 8 bases lining up with TRBD1. CDR3 size: 19 residues. The trim removed 7 bases at V and 6 bases at J, leaving 24 bases unmatched. Looked up from germline, CDR1 is SNHLY and CDR2 is FYNNEI. The CDR3 loop reads CASKEGLPRTGPRSDTQYF. The DNA of the CDR3 is TGTGCCAGCAAGGAAGGCCTGCCAAGGACAGGGCCGCGTTCGGATACGCAGTATTTT.

J is TRBJ2-3 and V is TRBV5-6; 11 bases map to TRBD2. CDR3 length: 16 amino acids. Trimming cost V 2 bases and J 3 bases; bases outside gene matches: 5. CDR1 is SGHDT, CDR2 YYEEEE, per germline. The CDR3 region has the DNA TGTGCCAGCAGCTTCCTAGCGGGGGGCCAGACAGATACGCAGTATTTT. Translated, it gives CASSFLAGGQTDTQYF.